The clone carrying this TCR beta chain was counted a few times. This sample was taken from a study of blood T cell repertoires in COVID-19. Across the whole study: The United States, Italy and Spain supplied acute and convalescent COVID-19 samples. Sources were T cells, B-cell-depleted T cells, or PBMCs; the material itself was cDNA or gDNA.

Under the authors' procedure: Scientists estimated how many nucleated cells there were by amplifying reference gene primers. Data came from immunoSEQ multiplex PCR; TCRdb stores just in-frame clones and leaves some out. V and J calls and clone size are as listed in that table; D and trimming were resolved from the DNA. The sample contains over 65,000 clones, around 82% of which appear only once. Germline CDR1 is SGDLS and CDR2 is YYNGEE. Trimming pared 0 bases from V and 2 bases from J, leaving 8 bases between. This CDR3 spans 14 amino acids. The chain recombines TRBV9 with TRBJ2-5, with D possibly TRBD1 on 6 matching bases. Material for sequencing was peripheral blood. The TCR sequence derives from a man at least 80 years old with active COVID-19. The CDR3 is CASSVDRVQETQYF. The CDR3 DNA reads as TGTGCCAGCAGCGTAGACAGGGTTCAAGAGACCCAGTACTTC. The whole variable domain, filled in from reference TRBV9 and TRBJ2-5, reads DSGVTQTPKHLITATGQRVTLRCSPRSGDLSVYWYQQSLDQGLQFLIQYYNGEERAKGNILERFSAQQFPDLHSELNLSSLELGDSALYFCASSVDRVQETQYFGPGTRLLVL.